What follows is one TCR beta chain and its context. Antigen specificity is unknown. Libraries were prepared by immunoSEQ multiplex PCR; TCRdb keeps only in-frame clonotypes and omits some of them. Of roughly 100,000 clones in the sample, roughly 91% were seen once. This CDR3 has 13 residues. Germline loops: CDR1 KGHSH, CDR2 LQKENI. Trimming left V 1 base short and J 9 bases short, with 7 bases between. The data were obtained in a study of T cell responses to AZD1222 COVID-19 vaccine. Overall study findings and caveats: The study identified only five to seven AZD1222 recipients as seropositive at baseline. Nearly half of spike-specific TCRs reportedly target unmutated variant regions. After two AZD1222 doses, spike-specific TCR breadth and depth rose versus day 0. Clonal diversity was possibly underestimated, and the donors were mostly white British, with more females.

The TCR was taken from an adult in good health. Material: peripheral blood, obtained on day 0 of AZD1222 vaccination. The chain employs TRBV18 and TRBJ1-6; no clear D. The CDR3: CASSPRIVSPLHF. CDR3 DNA: TGTGCCAGCTCACCACGAATTGTTTCACCCCTCCACTTT.